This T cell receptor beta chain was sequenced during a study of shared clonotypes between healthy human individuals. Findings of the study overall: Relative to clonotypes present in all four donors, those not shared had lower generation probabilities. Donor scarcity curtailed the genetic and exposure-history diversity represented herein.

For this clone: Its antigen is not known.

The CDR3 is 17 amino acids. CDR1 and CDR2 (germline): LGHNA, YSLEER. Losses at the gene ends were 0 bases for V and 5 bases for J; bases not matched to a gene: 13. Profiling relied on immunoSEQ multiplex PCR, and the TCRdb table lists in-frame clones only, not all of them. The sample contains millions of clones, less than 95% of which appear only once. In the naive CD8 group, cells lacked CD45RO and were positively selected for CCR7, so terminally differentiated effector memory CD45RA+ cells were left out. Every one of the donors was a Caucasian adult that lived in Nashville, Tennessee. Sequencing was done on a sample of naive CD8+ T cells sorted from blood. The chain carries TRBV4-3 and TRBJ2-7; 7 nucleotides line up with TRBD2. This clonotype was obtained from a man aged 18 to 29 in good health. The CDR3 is CASSQEVWGGSTNEQYF. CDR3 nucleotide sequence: TGCGCCAGCAGCCAAGAGGTTTGGGGCGGGAGTACGAACGAGCAGTACTTC.